Below are 10 T cell receptor beta chains sequenced from a single sample in a study of cytomegalovirus exposure and HLA in healthy donors. Researchers ran the PCR with 60 Vbeta and 13 Jbeta primers. Sequencing was performed with immunoSEQ multiplex PCR; in TCRdb, only in-frame clones are kept and a portion is missing. Among about 160,000 clones listed, 80% were seen once. The sequenced material came from PBMCs. The receptors stem from a woman aged 45-60 years in good health and CMV-seropositive.

This clone was seen a single time. This sequence joins TRBV19 and TRBJ1-4; 7 bases are a match to TRBD1. J lost 4 bases, V lost 2 bases, and 4 bases had no gene match. CDR1 and CDR2 (germline): LNHDA, SQIVND (reference sequence). This CDR3 spans 15 amino acids. CDR3 in DNA: TGTGCCAGTAGTATAACCGGGACAGATAATGAAAAACTGTTTTTT. This sequence encodes CASSITGTDNEKLFF.

The chain uses TRBV7-8 and TRBJ2-7; tentatively, D is TRBD2 (6 bases). CDR1 is SGHVS and CDR2 is FQNEAQ in the germline V gene. Trimming removed 1 base at V and 2 bases at J, with 15 bases between. This CDR3 has 16 residues. The CDR3 DNA reads as TGTGCCAGCAGCTTAGGGGGTAGGGACTCCGCCTACGAGCAGTACTTC. This translates into CASSLGGRDSAYEQYF.

V and J are TRBV2 and TRBJ1-3; 7 bases are a match to TRBD1. The germline V gene has CDR1 SNHLY and CDR2 FYNNEI. The junction had 13 bases not matched to a gene; V was cut back by 8 bases and J by 0 bases. The CDR3 extends over 17 amino acids. For the CDR3, the DNA is TGTGCCAGCCAAACCCCGGGACAGACTTACTCTGGAAACACCATATATTTT. It encodes CASQTPGQTYSGNTIYF.

This rearrangement joins TRBV6-1 to TRBJ2-1, with 15 bases fitting TRBD2. The germline V gene encodes CDR1 MNHNS and CDR2 SASEGT. The ends lost 5 bases at V and 5 bases at J; junction bases unmatched: 1. CDR3 length: 15 residues. The CDR3 region has the DNA TGTGCCAGCAGTAGGACTAGCGGGGGGGACAATGAGCAGTTCTTC. It yields the protein CASSRTSGGDNEQFF.

Concerning this clone itself: Relative to the germline gene, one junction end is altered; a read error may explain this. This CDR3 is also generated by other DNA sequences in the sample. V gene TRBV2 combines with J gene TRBJ2-7, with TRBD1 identical over 8 bases. CDR1 is SNHLY and CDR2 is FYNNEI in the germline V gene. The CDR3 covers 14 residues. Here the CDR3 reads CASSEFGQGYEQYF. CDR3 in DNA: TGCGCCAGCAGTGAATTTGGACAGGGCTACGAGCAGTACTTC.

V usage is TRBV10-2 and J usage is TRBJ1-1; D is perhaps TRBD1 (5 bases). CDR1 and CDR2 (germline): WSHSY, SAAADI. V shed 5 bases and J shed 6 bases, with 10 bases lying between them. The CDR3 length is 12 residues. CDR3 sequence reads: CASSPGGSEAFF. CDR3 coding DNA: TGCGCCAGCAGTCCCGGGGGTTCTGAAGCTTTCTTT.

The genes are TRBV19 and TRBJ1-5; TRBD1 might be the D (5 bases). V was pared by 8 bases and J by 7 bases, with 18 bases between. CDR1 is LNHDA, CDR2 SQIVND, per germline (reference sequence). This CDR3 spans 14 amino acids. DNA of the CDR3: TGTGCCAGTTGGCGGGGGGGATCAGGACAGCCCCAGCATTTT. Translated: CASWRGGSGQPQHF. Full variable domain (missing parts from reference TRBV19 and TRBJ1-5): DGGITQSPKYLFRKEGQNVTLSCEQNLNHDAMYWYRQDPGQGLRLIYYSQIVNDFQKGDIAEGYSVSREKKESFPLTVTSAQKNPTAFYLCASWRGGSGQPQHFGDGTRLSIL.

With respect to this clone: At one end the junction does not follow the germline gene, possibly because of a read error. The chain recombines TRBV7-9 with TRBJ2-4, with TRBD2 as a possible D gene (5 bases). This CDR3 region has 15 residues. Germline CDR1 SEHNR, CDR2 FQNEAQ (reference sequence). The DNA of the CDR3 is TGTTCCAGCAGCTTAGCTACGGGGACCAAAAACATTCAGTACTTC. Translation: CSSSLATGTKNIQYF.

This clone was detected only a few times. The same CDR3 also results from other DNA sequences found in this sample. This sequence joins TRBV5-4 and TRBJ2-5; 8 bases agree with TRBD1. CDR3 length: 14 residues. Germline CDR1 is SGHNT and CDR2 is YYREEE (reference sequence). The junction had 2 bases not matched to a gene; V was cut back by 2 bases and J by 2 bases. As DNA, the CDR3 is TGTGCCAGCAGCTTAAGGGACAGGCAAGAGACCCAGTACTTC. Translated: CASSLRDRQETQYF.

This chain uses TRBV7-9 with TRBJ1-4; D is ambiguous. The length of the CDR3 is 15 residues. Trimming cost V 8 bases and J 1 base, with 14 bases left between them. CDR1 and CDR2 from the germline V gene are SEHNR and FQNEAQ (reference sequence). The CDR3 sequence is CASSPTGGTNEKLFF. The CDR3 DNA reads TGTGCCAGCTCCCCCACGGGAGGAACTAATGAAAAACTGTTTTTT.